Following are 15 T cell receptor beta chains from one sample sequenced in a study of blood T cell repertoires in COVID-19. TCRdb's table, derived via immunoSEQ multiplex PCR, lists solely in-frame clones and lacks some. In the table there are roughly 300,000 clones, approximately 89% of which are singletons. The sequencing sample was made of PBMCs or T cells enriched from blood (not recorded which). The receptors shown here come from a woman between 25 and 40 years old who had recovered from COVID-19.

The chain combines TRBV4-1 with TRBJ1-1, with 9 bases fitting TRBD1. In germline, CDR1 is MGHRA, CDR2 YSYEKL. J lost 7 bases, V lost 3 bases, and 9 bases had no gene match. The CDR3 spans 15 residues. The CDR3 loop is CASSQDGTGSSEAFF. The CDR3 bases are TGCGCCAGCAGCCAGGACGGGACAGGGAGCAGTGAAGCTTTCTTT.

The V gene is TRBV5-8, the J gene TRBJ2-7; D unresolved. The CDR3 has 13 amino acids. CDR1 SGHTS and CDR2 YDEGEE come from the germline V gene. Between the trimmed V and J ends, which lost 1 base and 5 bases, there was a span of 10 bases. CDR3 sequence reads: CASSLFIPHEQYF. The CDR3 bases are TGTGCCAGCAGCTTGTTTATCCCCCACGAGCAGTACTTC.

This clone was seen a handful of times. This chain joins TRBV15 and TRBJ1-2, with D uncertain. CDR1 and CDR2 from the germline V gene are LNHNV and YYDKDF (reference sequence). The CDR3 length is 15 residues. Trimming pared 1 base from V and 7 bases from J, leaving 16 bases between. Here the CDR3 DNA reads TGTGCCACCAGCAGAGTCAACAGCATCAACGGTGGCTACACCTTC. Its translation: CATSRVNSINGGYTF.

The chain uses TRBV6-5 and TRBJ1-1, with D unclear. The germline CDR1 and CDR2 sequences are MNHEY and SVGAGI. V lost 7 bases, J lost 5 bases, and 14 bases lay in between. The CDR3 has 13 residues. The CDR3 here is CASTYGPGTEAFF. In nucleotides, the CDR3 is TGTGCCAGCACCTACGGCCCGGGAACTGAAGCTTTCTTT.

This sequence joins TRBV5-1 and TRBJ2-1, with D possibly TRBD2 on 5 matching bases. Germline V gene lookup returns CDR1 SGHRS and CDR2 YFSETQ. With 3 bases removed from V and 6 bases from J, the gap between germline ends came to 13 bases. The CDR3 consists of 14 residues. The CDR3 is CASSSHPEGNEQFF. The CDR3 DNA reads as TGCGCCAGCAGCTCCCATCCAGAGGGCAATGAGCAGTTCTTC.

The J gene is TRBJ2-1, the V gene TRBV18; 9 positions agree with TRBD2. The CDR3 has 15 amino acids. Per germline, CDR1 KGHSH and CDR2 LQKENI. The ends lost 4 bases at V and 6 bases at J; junction bases unmatched: 7. The CDR3 sequence: CASSLTRGGLNEQFF. CDR3 nucleotides: TGTGCCAGCTCACTTACGCGGGGGGGCCTCAATGAGCAGTTCTTC.

A few counts support this clone. The J gene is TRBJ1-1, the V gene TRBV10-3; D is possibly TRBD1 (5 bases). Germline V CDR1 and CDR2: ENHRY, SYGVKD. The V and J ends lost 0 bases and 6 bases respectively, with 8 bases between them. This CDR3 is built from 13 residues. CDR3 region: CAISESGTSEAFF. The CDR3 nucleotides are TGTGCCATCAGTGAGTCTGGGACTTCTGAAGCTTTCTTT.

This chain joins TRBV27 and TRBJ2-1, with 11 nucleotides matching TRBD1. The CDR3 spans 16 residues. With 1 base clipped from V and 3 bases from J, the junction kept 2 bases outside the gene matches. Germline CDR1 and CDR2: MNHEY and SMNVEV (reference sequence). CDR3 sequence: CASSLWTGGHYNEQFF. The CDR3 DNA is TGTGCCAGCAGTTTATGGACAGGGGGCCACTACAATGAGCAGTTCTTC.

The count of this clone is one. The V and J genes are TRBV24-1 and TRBJ2-5, with D unresolved. V dropped 2 bases and J dropped 2 bases, with 14 bases sitting between them. The germline gives CDR1 KGHDR, CDR2 SFDVKD. CDR3 length: 16 amino acids. CDR3 coding DNA: TGTGCCACCAGTGATTCGCTCACCCCAACACAAGAGACCCAGTACTTC. It translates to CATSDSLTPTQETQYF.

This clone was picked up many times. The V call is TRBV5-6, the J call TRBJ1-6, with 7 positions matching TRBD1. The CDR3 has 14 residues. Germline CDR1 is SGHDT and CDR2 is YYEEEE. V lost 3 bases, J lost 9 bases, and 6 bases stayed unmatched. CDR3 protein: CASSSTGISSPLHF. Here the CDR3 DNA reads TGTGCCAGCAGCTCGACAGGGATCAGTTCACCCCTCCACTTT.

The chain employs TRBV27 and TRBJ2-1, with a weak D call TRBD2 (6 bases). V was cut by 3 bases and J by 10 bases, with 16 bases left in between. The CDR3 consists of 14 residues. Germline assignment: CDR1 MNHEY and CDR2 SMNVEV (reference sequence). The CDR3 reads CASSLEGTDAEQFF. Here the CDR3 DNA reads TGTGCCAGCAGTTTGGAGGGGACCGACGCCGAGCAGTTCTTC.

The rearrangement joins TRBV15 to TRBJ1-1; D is unclear. V lost 0 bases, J lost 4 bases, and 9 bases lay in between. Germline lookup yields CDR1 LNHNV and CDR2 YYDKDF (reference sequence). The CDR3 has 14 residues. CDR3 DNA sequence: TGTGCCACCAGCAGAGATTTAGAAACCACTGAAGCTTTCTTT. Translation: CATSRDLETTEAFF.

The rearrangement uses TRBV27 and TRBJ2-3; 10 bases are a match to TRBD1. This CDR3 contains 15 residues. V shed 3 bases and J 4 bases; nucleotides not matched to a gene: 4. Germline assignment: CDR1 MNHEY and CDR2 SMNVEV (reference sequence). The CDR3 here is CASSFGQGGADTQYF. DNA for the CDR3: TGTGCCAGCAGTTTCGGACAGGGGGGAGCAGATACGCAGTATTTT.

This chain connects TRBV7-6 to TRBJ1-4, with D maybe TRBD1 (6 bases). This CDR3 has 15 residues. Germline CDR1 is SGHVS and CDR2 is FNYEAQ. V dropped 2 bases and J dropped 5 bases, with 12 bases sitting between them. The CDR3 is CASSLLDRVNEKLFF. The CDR3 DNA reads as TGTGCCAGCAGCTTACTGGACAGAGTAAATGAAAAACTGTTTTTT.

This chain connects TRBV11-2 to TRBJ1-2; D is perhaps TRBD1 (6 bases). From germline, CDR1 is SGHAT and CDR2 FQNNGV. The V gene lost 4 bases and the J gene lost 4 bases, with 22 bases spanning the gap. The CDR3 has 17 amino acids. The CDR3 bases are TGTGCCAGCAGCTCCTTACGGACGGGGGGCTATAGCTATGGCTACACCTTC. This gives the protein CASSSLRTGGYSYGYTF.